This TCR beta chain is from a study of T cell changes during pregnancy in multiple sclerosis. CDR1 and CDR2 from the germline V gene are SEHNR and FQNEAQ (reference sequence). This CDR3 contains 11 residues. V was shortened by 5 bases and J by 4 bases, with 6 bases between the two germline ends. Sequenced by immunoSEQ multiplex PCR; TCRdb stores in-frame clones only, minus some. This table has tens of thousands of clones, roughly 86% appearing once. This specimen consisted of CD8+ T cells from peripheral blood mononuclear cells, obtained in the first trimester of pregnancy. The TCR sequence derives from a female donor in good health, enrolled as a control in a pregnancy study. The chain is built from TRBV7-9 and TRBJ2-7, with D perhaps TRBD1 (5 bases). The CDR3 protein is CASSDSYEQYF. CDR3 bases: TGTGCCAGCAGCGACAGTTACGAGCAGTACTTC.